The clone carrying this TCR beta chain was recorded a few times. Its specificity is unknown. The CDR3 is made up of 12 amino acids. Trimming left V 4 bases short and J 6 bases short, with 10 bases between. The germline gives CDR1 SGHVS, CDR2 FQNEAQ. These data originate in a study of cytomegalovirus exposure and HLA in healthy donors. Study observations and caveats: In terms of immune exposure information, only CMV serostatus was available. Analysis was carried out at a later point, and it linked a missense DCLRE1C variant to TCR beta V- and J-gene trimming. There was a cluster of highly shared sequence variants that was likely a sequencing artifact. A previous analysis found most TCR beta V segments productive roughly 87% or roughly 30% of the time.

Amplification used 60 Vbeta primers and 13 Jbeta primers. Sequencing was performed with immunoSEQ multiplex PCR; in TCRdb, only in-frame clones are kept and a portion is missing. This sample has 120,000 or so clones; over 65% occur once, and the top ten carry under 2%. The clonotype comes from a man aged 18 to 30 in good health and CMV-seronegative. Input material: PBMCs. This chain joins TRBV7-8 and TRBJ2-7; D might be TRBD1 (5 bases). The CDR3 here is CASSSGPGEQYF. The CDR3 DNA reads TGTGCCAGCAGCTCAGGGCCCGGCGAGCAGTACTTC.